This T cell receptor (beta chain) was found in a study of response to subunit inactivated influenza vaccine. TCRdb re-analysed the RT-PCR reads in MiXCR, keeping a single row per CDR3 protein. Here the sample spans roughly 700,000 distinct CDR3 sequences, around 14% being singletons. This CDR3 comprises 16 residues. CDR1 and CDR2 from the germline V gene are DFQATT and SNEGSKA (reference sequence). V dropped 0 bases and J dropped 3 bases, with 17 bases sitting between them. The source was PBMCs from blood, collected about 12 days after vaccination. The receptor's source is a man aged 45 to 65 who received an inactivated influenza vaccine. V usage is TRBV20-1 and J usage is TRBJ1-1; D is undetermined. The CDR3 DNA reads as TGCAGTGCTAGAGATCTGCGGGCAGAGTTCCACACTGAAGCTTTCTTT. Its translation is CSARDLRAEFHTEAFF.